Listed here are 16 T cell receptor beta chains from one sample, sequenced in a study of blood T cell repertoires in COVID-19. Produced via immunoSEQ multiplex PCR; TCRdb's table is partial and in-frame only. The sample records roughly 200,000 clones, 80% to 90% being singletons. Sequencing was performed on PBMCs or T cells enriched from blood (not recorded which). The origin of the receptors is a woman in her twenties or thirties who had been exposed to COVID-19.

The rearrangement uses TRBV3-1 (or the pseudogene TRBV3-2) and TRBJ1-1; tentative D call: TRBD1 (6 bases). V lost 3 bases and J 0 bases, leaving 11 bases between the germline ends. The CDR3 is 15 amino acids. Germline V lookup: CDR1 LGHDT, CDR2 YNNKEL (reference sequence). CDR3: CASSHWTAMNTEAFF. The CDR3 bases are TGTGCCAGCAGCCATTGGACAGCCATGAACACTGAAGCTTTCTTT.

J is TRBJ1-2 and V is TRBV19, with a possible D match to TRBD1 (5 bases). Between the trimmed V and J ends, which lost 6 bases and 0 bases, there was a span of 17 bases. CDR3 length: 16 amino acids. Germline-derived CDR1 and CDR2 are LNHDA and SQIVND (reference sequence). The CDR3 DNA is TGTGCCAGTAGACCTCCTGGCGGGGGAGCTAACTATGGCTACACCTTC. As protein: CASRPPGGGANYGYTF.

This clone was counted once. The junction departs from the called germline gene at one end, perhaps through a read error. J is TRBJ1-2 and V is TRBV20-1; D is unclear. CDR3 size: 11 residues. CDR1 is DFQATT, CDR2 SNEGSKA, per germline (reference sequence). Written as DNA, the CDR3 is TGCAGTGCTAGAGGTGACTTAGGGAGTTCCTTC. It specifies CSARGDLGSSF.

This clone was seen a few times. The chain couples TRBV5-1 to TRBJ2-6; D gene uncertain. The length of the CDR3 is 17 residues. Trimming cost V 0 bases and J 0 bases, with 10 bases left between them. CDR1 and CDR2 from the germline V gene are SGHRS and YFSETQ. CDR3 DNA: TGCGCCAGCAGCTTGGACACCCACCCCTCTGGGGCCAACGTCCTGACTTTC. Its translation: CASSLDTHPSGANVLTF.

J is TRBJ1-4 and V is TRBV4-1; D is ambiguous. Trimming shortened V by 6 bases and J by 8 bases, and 19 bases separated the two germline ends. The germline V gene encodes CDR1 MGHRA and CDR2 YSYEKL. This CDR3 contains 15 residues. The CDR3 DNA reads TGCGCCAGCAGACGGGGTGGCAGCCCTCTGGAAAAACTGTTTTTT. Its protein product is CASRRGGSPLEKLFF.

This clone was seen once. V is TRBV19 and J is TRBJ1-5; D is unresolved. This CDR3 spans 13 amino acids. Germline lookup yields CDR1 LNHDA and CDR2 SQIVND (reference sequence). V lost 5 bases and J 5 bases, leaving 10 bases between the germline ends. In DNA form, the CDR3 reads TGTGCCAGTAGTCCCTTGGGAGATCAGCCCCAGCATTTT. Protein product: CASSPLGDQPQHF.

The chain joins TRBV4-2 to TRBJ1-6, with a weak D call TRBD1 (6 bases). Trimming took 2 bases from V and 5 from J, leaving 16 bases between them. The germline V gene encodes CDR1 LGHNA and CDR2 YNFKEQ. The CDR3 sequence is 17 residues long. DNA for the CDR3: TGTGCCAGCAGCCAATGGGAAACAGGGCCCGATAATTCACCCCTCCACTTT. Its protein is CASSQWETGPDNSPLHF.

This chain links TRBV3-1 (or the pseudogene TRBV3-2) with TRBJ2-4; 7 bases agree with TRBD1. The CDR3 extends over 16 amino acids. Germline CDR1 reads LGHDT; CDR2 reads YNNKEL (reference sequence). V lost 4 bases to trimming and J lost 12 bases; unmatched junction nucleotides: 18. As DNA, the CDR3 is TGTGCCAGCAGCCTTGGGACAGCCGCCCGTGGTGGTAATCAGTACTTC. This codes for CASSLGTAARGGNQYF.

This clone has only a few counts. The rearrangement uses TRBV16 and TRBJ2-7; 7 nucleotides match TRBD1. Per the germline V gene, CDR1 is KGHSY and CDR2 is FQNENV. The CDR3 runs 15 residues. V lost 2 bases, J lost 1 base, and 5 bases stayed unmatched. The CDR3 region is CASSQLQGISYEQYF. CDR3 DNA sequence: TGTGCCAGCAGCCAACTACAGGGGATATCCTACGAGCAGTACTTC.

V and J are TRBV30 and TRBJ1-2; 12 nucleotides align to TRBD1. CDR1 and CDR2 from the germline V gene are GTSNPN and SVGIG (reference sequence). V trimming: 7 bases; J trimming: 7 bases; junction bases outside the gene matches: 13. The CDR3 extends over 15 amino acids. The CDR3 is CASLIKPGQGAGYTF. CDR3 nucleotide sequence: TGTGCCTCACTTATAAAACCGGGACAGGGGGCTGGCTACACCTTC.

This clone was seen only once. The chain has TRBV9 and TRBJ2-2; D possibly corresponds to TRBD2 (5 bases). Trimming left V 0 bases short and J 5 bases short, with 11 bases between. The germline CDR1 and CDR2 sequences are SGDLS and YYNGEE. The CDR3 contains 15 residues. The chain's CDR3 is CASSVGASMTGELFF. CDR3 DNA: TGTGCCAGCAGCGTAGGGGCTAGCATGACCGGGGAGCTGTTTTTT.

This chain joins TRBV15 and TRBJ1-4; D perhaps matches TRBD1 (5 bases). The CDR3 has 14 residues. V was shortened by 2 bases and J by 5 bases, with 9 bases between the two germline ends. The V gene's germline CDR1 is LNHNV and CDR2 YYDKDF (reference sequence). CDR3 coding DNA: TGTGCCACCAGCAGACACAGGAAAAATGAAAAACTGTTTTTT. It yields the protein CATSRHRKNEKLFF.

The chain uses TRBV5-1 and TRBJ1-2, with 9 nucleotides matching TRBD1. CDR3 size: 15 residues. Trimming took 2 bases from V and 7 from J; bases not matched to a gene: 9. Germline V gene sequence: CDR1 SGHRS, CDR2 YFSETQ. This CDR3 reads CASSLRSTGGSGYTF. For the CDR3, the DNA is TGCGCCAGCAGCTTAAGGTCCACAGGGGGCTCTGGCTACACCTTC.

The chain combines TRBV9 with TRBJ1-4; possibly TRBD1 for D (5 bases). The CDR3 runs 14 residues. V was trimmed by 0 bases and J by 6 bases, leaving 9 bases between them. The germline V gene encodes CDR1 SGDLS and CDR2 YYNGEE. CDR3: CASSVGQHDEKLFF. CDR3 DNA: TGTGCCAGCAGCGTAGGACAGCATGATGAAAAACTGTTTTTT.

The rearrangement uses TRBV11-2 and TRBJ1-1, with D unresolved. Trimming took 0 bases from V and 0 from J, leaving 11 bases between them. Germline-derived CDR1 and CDR2 are SGHAT and FQNNGV. The CDR3 contains 16 residues. The CDR3 is CASSLDARRMNTEAFF. CDR3 bases: TGTGCCAGCAGCTTAGACGCGCGGCGCATGAACACTGAAGCTTTCTTT.

The chain has TRBV6-5 and TRBJ1-6, with 9 bases fitting TRBD1. The CDR3 sequence is 15 residues long. Trimming at V came to 6 bases and at J to 8 bases, leaving 8 bases not matched to a gene. Germline V gene lookup returns CDR1 MNHEY and CDR2 SVGAGI. CDR3 DNA: TGTGCCAGCAGGAAAGGGGACAGGGAGTATTCACCCCTCCACTTT. Translated: CASRKGDREYSPLHF.